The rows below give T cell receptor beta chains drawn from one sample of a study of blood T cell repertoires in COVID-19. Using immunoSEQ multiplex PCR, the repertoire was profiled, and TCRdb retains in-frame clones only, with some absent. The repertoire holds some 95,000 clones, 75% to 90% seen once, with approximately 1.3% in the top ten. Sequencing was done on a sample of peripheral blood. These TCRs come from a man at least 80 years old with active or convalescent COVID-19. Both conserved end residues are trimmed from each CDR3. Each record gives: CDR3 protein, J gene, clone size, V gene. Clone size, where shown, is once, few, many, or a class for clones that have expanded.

cdr3_aa: ASSQEFQTEAF; j_call: TRBJ1-1; clone_size: .; v_call: TRBV4-3
cdr3_aa: AISERTTGAGELF; j_call: TRBJ2-2; clone_size: .; v_call: TRBV10-3
cdr3_aa: ASSAVLAGGHNEQF; j_call: TRBJ2-1; clone_size: .; v_call: TRBV9
cdr3_aa: AISGPVSGNTIY; j_call: TRBJ1-3; clone_size: .; v_call: TRBV10-3
cdr3_aa: ASSLATGDTEAF; j_call: TRBJ1-1; clone_size: .; v_call: TRBV5-1
cdr3_aa: ASSEDRYNSPLH; j_call: TRBJ1-6; clone_size: .; v_call: TRBV6-4
cdr3_aa: ASSNQGHLPGELF; j_call: TRBJ2-2; clone_size: .; v_call: TRBV19
cdr3_aa: ASTDPPDGRGETQY; j_call: TRBJ2-5; clone_size: .; v_call: TRBV7-9
cdr3_aa: ASSQTTNTGELF; j_call: TRBJ2-2; clone_size: .; v_call: TRBV4-3
cdr3_aa: ASSQDLEQIDTDTQY; j_call: TRBJ2-3; clone_size: .; v_call: TRBV4-3
cdr3_aa: ASSIDRGVYSGYT; j_call: TRBJ1-2; clone_size: .; v_call: TRBV19
cdr3_aa: ASSKGQGEQY; j_call: TRBJ2-7; clone_size: .; v_call: TRBV21-1
cdr3_aa: ASSLDRGAGNTIY; j_call: TRBJ1-3; clone_size: .; v_call: TRBV7-6
cdr3_aa: ASSGRTSGNYNEQF; j_call: TRBJ2-1; clone_size: .; v_call: TRBV9
cdr3_aa: ASSAGLAGGLNTGELF; j_call: TRBJ2-2; clone_size: .; v_call: TRBV9
cdr3_aa: ASSLTGGRLGDSPLH; j_call: TRBJ1-6; clone_size: .; v_call: TRBV3-1/TRBV3-2
cdr3_aa: ASSQDRGPEAF; j_call: TRBJ1-1; clone_size: .; v_call: TRBV4-3
cdr3_aa: ASRIRTGGNYGYT; j_call: TRBJ1-2; clone_size: .; v_call: TRBV28
cdr3_aa: ASSFNRDSPLH; j_call: TRBJ1-6; clone_size: .; v_call: TRBV7-2
cdr3_aa: AWSRGLGPDEQF; j_call: TRBJ2-1; clone_size: .; v_call: TRBV30
cdr3_aa: SVGTGGLDYGYT; j_call: TRBJ1-2; clone_size: .; v_call: TRBV29-1
cdr3_aa: ASSFNAGTDQPQH; j_call: TRBJ1-5; clone_size: .; v_call: TRBV27
cdr3_aa: ASSSEPSGSVFNEQF; j_call: TRBJ2-1; clone_size: .; v_call: TRBV5-1
cdr3_aa: ASSQDLGLAGVSEQF; j_call: TRBJ2-1; clone_size: .; v_call: TRBV3-1/TRBV3-2
cdr3_aa: ASSVGFGGQETQY; j_call: TRBJ2-5; clone_size: few; v_call: TRBV9
cdr3_aa: ASSLGASGRNGYT; j_call: TRBJ1-2; clone_size: .; v_call: TRBV5-4
cdr3_aa: ASSRLGRRGGEQY; j_call: TRBJ2-7; clone_size: .; v_call: TRBV5-1